A single sample gave rise to the 8 T cell receptor beta chains below, sequenced in a study of T cell responses to AZD1222 COVID-19 vaccine. Assay used: immunoSEQ multiplex PCR; TCRdb lists only in-frame clones, some missing. Among approximately 110,000 clones listed, 87% were seen once. Sequencing was performed on peripheral blood, taken 28 days after the second AZD1222 dose. Source of these receptors: an adult who received the AZD1222 COVID-19 vaccine.

The J gene is TRBJ1-4, the V gene TRBV28, with D perhaps TRBD1 (5 bases). The V end was cut by 3 bases, the J end by 7 bases, with 15 bases between. Germline lookup yields CDR1 MDHEN and CDR2 SYDVKM. This CDR3 has 15 amino acids. Here the CDR3 reads CASSFGAPWGEKLFF. CDR3 DNA: TGTGCCAGCAGTTTTGGGGCCCCCTGGGGTGAAAAACTGTTTTTT. The whole variable domain, remainder taken from reference TRBV28 and TRBJ1-4, is DVKVTQSSRYLVKRTGEKVFLECVQDMDHENMFWYRQDPGLGLRLIYFSYDVKMKEKGDIPEGYSVSREKKERFSLILESASTNQTSMYLCASSFGAPWGEKLFFGSGTQLSVL.

A single count supports this clone. V is TRBV27 and J is TRBJ1-2; D not resolved. V lost 2 bases and J lost 8, with 18 bases in between. This CDR3 is 15 amino acids long. Germline CDR1 MNHEY, CDR2 SMNVEV (reference sequence). Here the CDR3 reads CASSLSTLGSGGYTF. In DNA form, the CDR3 reads TGTGCCAGCAGTTTAAGCACCCTGGGCTCTGGAGGCTACACCTTC.

This clone has a single count. Here the CDR3 DNA reads TGTGCCAGCAGCGCCCTAGCGGGGATCAGGAACGAGCAGTACTTC. Translating it yields CASSALAGIRNEQYF. The J gene is TRBJ2-7, the V gene TRBV9; 9 bases map to TRBD2. The CDR3 is 15 amino acids. The germline V gene has CDR1 SGDLS and CDR2 YYNGEE. V lost 3 bases, J lost 5 bases, and 9 bases stayed unmatched.

The chain links TRBV7-2 to TRBJ1-5; perhaps TRBD1 as D (6 bases). V dropped 4 bases and J dropped 1 base, with 8 bases sitting between them. CDR3 length: 14 residues. Germline lookup yields CDR1 SGHTA and CDR2 FQGNSA. The CDR3 here is CASSWGGSNQPQHF. The CDR3 DNA reads TGTGCCAGCAGCTGGGGGGGCAGCAATCAGCCCCAGCATTTT.

The chain recombines TRBV5-1 with TRBJ1-2; 10 bases are shared with TRBD1. V lost 0 bases, J lost 8 bases, and 7 bases stayed unmatched. This CDR3 has 15 amino acids. Per the germline V gene, CDR1 is SGHRS and CDR2 is YFSETQ. CDR3 in amino acids: CASSLDRGDRGGYTF. The CDR3 DNA is TGCGCCAGCAGCTTGGACCGAGGGGACAGGGGCGGCTACACCTTC. The variable domain in full, with the rest retrieved from reference TRBV5-1 and TRBJ1-2, is KAGVTQTPRYLIKTRGQQVTLSCSPISGHRSVSWYQQTPGQGLQFLFEYFSETQRNKGNFPGRFSGRQFSNSRSEMNVSTLELGDSALYLCASSLDRGDRGGYTFGSGTRLTVV.

The table lists this clone with a count of one. The genes are TRBV6-5 and TRBJ2-7; D is unclear. Trimming shortened V by 2 bases and J by 7 bases, and 12 bases separated the two germline ends. Germline V CDR1 and CDR2: MNHEY, SVGAGI. The CDR3 has 13 amino acids. As DNA, the CDR3 is TGTGCCAGCAGTTACATGCAGGCGGAGGAGCAGTACTTC. Amino acids: CASSYMQAEEQYF.

The chain couples TRBV7-2 to TRBJ1-5; 10 bases map to TRBD1. Looked up from germline, CDR1 is SGHTA and CDR2 is FQGNSA. This CDR3 is built from 16 residues. V lost 4 bases and J lost 2; bases outside the gene matches: 5. The CDR3 nucleotides read TGTGCCAGCAGCTCATCCGGGACAGGGGGCAATCAGCCCCAGCATTTT. It specifies CASSSSGTGGNQPQHF. The whole variable domain, filled in from reference TRBV7-2 and TRBJ1-5, reads GAGVSQSPSNKVTEKGKDVELRCDPISGHTALYWYRQSLGQGLEFLIYFQGNSAPDKSGLPSDRFSAERTGGSVSTLTIQRTQQEDSAVYLCASSSSGTGGNQPQHFGDGTRLSIL.

This clone turned up a few times. V usage is TRBV4-2 and J usage is TRBJ1-2; perhaps TRBD1 as D (5 bases). The V gene lost 0 bases and the J gene lost 7 bases, with 18 bases spanning the gap. CDR1 is LGHNA and CDR2 is YNFKEQ in the germline V gene. This CDR3 is built from 16 residues. This CDR3 reads CASSQEGARVLGGYTF. The CDR3 nucleotides read TGTGCCAGCAGCCAAGAAGGGGCAAGGGTTTTGGGTGGCTACACCTTC.